Below, 9 T cell receptor beta chains from the same sample are listed, as sequenced in a study of blood T cells in healthy people across ages. Then a second PCR, running about 6 to 12 cycles, was carried out with a sample-barcoded 5' primer and a J-beta primer mix. TCRdb ran MiXCR on the 5' RACE reads and lists one entry per CDR3 protein. The sample holds about 1.6 million distinct CDR3 sequences; roughly a third are singletons and the top ten take about 11%. The sample was blood. These receptors all come from a woman between 25 and 40 years old in good health.

This clonotype was found a few times. The chain recombines TRBV24-1 with TRBJ1-1; D remains unclear. Trimming left V 3 bases short and J 1 base short, with 5 bases between. CDR3 length: 13 residues. Looked up from germline, CDR1 is KGHDR and CDR2 is SFDVKD. CDR3 protein: CATSDKGNTEAFF. The CDR3 region has the DNA TGTGCCACCAGTGATAAGGGGAACACTGAAGCTTTCTTT.

This clonotype was detected a few times. V usage is TRBV2 and J usage is TRBJ2-7, with 7 bases matching TRBD2. CDR1 SNHLY and CDR2 FYNNEI come from the germline V gene. J lost 0 bases, V lost 7 bases, and 12 bases had no gene match. This CDR3 comprises 16 residues. In nucleotides, the CDR3 is TGTGCCAGCACCCAGGACTACGAGCGGGGCTCCTACGAGCAGTACTTC. It is translated as CASTQDYERGSYEQYF.

Comment on this clonotype: The junction departs from germline at one end; a sequencing error may be responsible. The V and J genes are TRBV27 and TRBJ2-5, with 10 bases that match TRBD1. Germline lookup yields CDR1 MNHEY and CDR2 SMNVEV (reference sequence). CDR3 length: 16 amino acids. CDR3 DNA sequence: TGTGCCAGCAGTCACCAGACAGGGGGCTACCAGGAGACCCAGTACTTC. The encoded protein is CASSHQTGGYQETQYF.

This clonotype was recorded a few times. V usage is TRBV4-1 and J usage is TRBJ1-2; D perhaps matches TRBD1 (6 bases). The CDR3 runs to 14 residues. Trimming shortened V by 1 base and J by 5 bases, and 11 bases separated the two germline ends. CDR1 is MGHRA, CDR2 YSYEKL, per germline. CDR3 loop: CASSQARGDYGYTF. The CDR3 nucleotides read TGCGCCAGCAGCCAAGCCAGGGGAGATTATGGCTACACCTTC.

This chain connects TRBV27 to TRBJ1-1, with no clear D. V lost 3 bases and J 1 base, leaving 15 bases between the germline ends. This CDR3 has 16 residues. Germline V gives CDR1 MNHEY, CDR2 SMNVEV (reference sequence). The CDR3, as DNA: TGTGCCAGCAGTTTTTGGTCGGGCGGACCGAACACTGAAGCTTTCTTT. This codes for CASSFWSGGPNTEAFF.

The V and J genes are TRBV20-1 and TRBJ2-3; D is unclear. The CDR3 loop spans 15 amino acids. V lost 0 bases and J lost 4, with 14 bases in between. Looked up from germline, CDR1 is DFQATT and CDR2 is SNEGSKA (reference sequence). CDR3 nucleotides: TGCAGTGCTAGAGATCAAAGTGAGGTTCCAGATACGCAGTATTTT. The encoded protein is CSARDQSEVPDTQYF.

The rearrangement uses TRBV3-1 and TRBJ2-1, with 11 nucleotides matching TRBD2. Germline CDR1 and CDR2: LGHDT and YNNKEL (reference sequence). The CDR3 sequence is 19 residues long. The trim removed 1 base at V and 8 bases at J, leaving 16 bases unmatched. The CDR3 nucleotides are TGTGCCAGCAGCCAAGGTCCTGTTTTTAGCGGGAGGGCCATAGATGAGCAGTTCTTC. Residues: CASSQGPVFSGRAIDEQFF.

This clonotype was observed a few times. The V call is TRBV3-1, the J call TRBJ2-4; D is unresolved. Germline V lookup: CDR1 LGHDT, CDR2 YNNKEL (reference sequence). The CDR3 loop spans 18 amino acids. Trimming took off 0 bases at V and 0 bases at J, with 15 bases between the two ends. The CDR3 DNA is TGTGCCAGCAGCCAAGATTTGGGTTCTGGGATAGCCAAAAACATTCAGTACTTC. Translating it yields CASSQDLGSGIAKNIQYF.

The V gene is TRBV3-1, the J gene TRBJ2-7; no firm D call. This CDR3 contains 15 residues. Germline-derived CDR1 and CDR2 are LGHDT and YNNKEL (reference sequence). With 6 bases removed from V and 0 bases from J, the gap between germline ends came to 15 bases. The CDR3 sequence: CASSPSAPISYEQYF. In nucleotides, the CDR3 is TGTGCCAGCAGTCCCTCGGCCCCCATCTCCTACGAGCAGTACTTC.